The next 23 T cell receptor beta chains were all read from a single sample in a study of human T cells and chemical hapten exposure (dated by TCRdb to about 2021). Library preparation used RACE. The instrument was a NextSeq 500. TCRdb trimmed the raw reads at Q25, called clones with MiXCR and kept productive beta chains. When rows share a CDR3 protein, they turn into one entry using the most common DNA and genes. The sample table lists about 120,000 distinct CDR3 sequences, 9% to 14% of them with a count of one. The biggest ten clones account for 1.3% to 1.5% of the sample. The sample's time point label, in plain terms: patch test 1, 2 weeks after DPC sensitization. The treatment or condition label corresponds to: therapeutic diphenylcyclopropenone sensitization with weekly scalp DPC. The sequencing used whole blood, collected in connection with sensitization to the hapten diphenylcyclopropenone (DPC). These receptors all come from a woman between 50 and 59 years old with alopecia areata. Some clones in this sample may be carry-over from other donors' samples.

The chain employs TRBV28 and TRBJ2-7; possible D gene TRBD2, 6 bases. V lost 2 bases and J 9 bases, leaving 17 bases between the germline ends. CDR1 MDHEN and CDR2 SYDVKM come from the germline V gene. The CDR3 contains 14 residues. CDR3 amino acids: CASSLDGGTRGQYF. The CDR3 DNA is TGTGCCAGCAGTTTAGATGGAGGGACCCGCGGGCAGTACTTC.

CDR3 region: CASRPSGVGTDTQYF. CDR3 bases: TGCGCCAGCAGACCCAGCGGGGTCGGCACAGATACGCAGTATTTT. This chain joins TRBV5-1 and TRBJ2-3; 7 bases match TRBD2. Germline V gene lookup returns CDR1 SGHRS and CDR2 YFSETQ. The CDR3 spans 15 residues. V shed 5 bases and J 1 base; nucleotides not matched to a gene: 7.

The chain combines TRBV4-3 with TRBJ2-1; D not resolved. The V end was cut by 0 bases, the J end by 5 bases, with 11 bases between. The CDR3 spans 15 residues. Germline V gene sequence: CDR1 LGHNA, CDR2 YSLEER. The CDR3 DNA reads as TGCGCCAGCAGCCAAGATGTTGCCATAAACAATGAGCAGTTCTTC. It translates to CASSQDVAINNEQFF.

This clonotype was seen a handful of times. The chain combines TRBV20-1 with TRBJ1-5, with D perhaps matching TRBD1 (5 bases). Germline CDR1 and CDR2: DFQATT and SNEGSKA (reference sequence). The V end was cut by 5 bases, the J end by 2 bases, with 13 bases between. The CDR3 loop spans 14 amino acids. The CDR3 protein is CSAPTEQGNQPQHF. Written as DNA, the CDR3 is TGCAGTGCTCCGACCGAACAGGGCAATCAGCCCCAGCATTTT.

This clonotype was seen at least ten times. V and J are TRBV5-1 and TRBJ1-6, with 7 nucleotides matching TRBD1. V lost 2 bases, J lost 5 bases, and 4 bases stayed unmatched. CDR1 is SGHRS, CDR2 YFSETQ, per germline. This CDR3 has 15 amino acids. Written as DNA, the CDR3 is TGCGCCAGCAGCTTTTCCGGGACAGATAATTCACCCCTCCACTTT. Its protein is CASSFSGTDNSPLHF.

This clonotype was observed many times. V gene TRBV10-3 combines with J gene TRBJ1-6, with 7 bases matching TRBD1. The CDR3 covers 14 residues. Germline trimming cut 7 bases from V and 7 bases from J; bases unmatched to any gene: 7. Germline-derived CDR1 and CDR2 are ENHRY and SYGVKD. Written as DNA, the CDR3 is TGTGCCATCATCCGAGGGACAGACAATTCACCCCTCCACTTT. It is translated as CAIIRGTDNSPLHF.

The chain employs TRBV5-1 and TRBJ2-3; no reliable D call. CDR1 SGHRS and CDR2 YFSETQ come from the germline V gene. The CDR3 runs 10 residues. V dropped 5 bases and J dropped 5 bases, with 3 bases sitting between them. The CDR3 is CASRGDTQYF. The CDR3 DNA follows: TGCGCCAGCAGAGGAGATACGCAGTATTTT.

V is TRBV7-6 and J is TRBJ1-1; D remains ambiguous. Trimming removed 1 base from V and 0 bases from J, with 9 bases in between. CDR1 SGHVS and CDR2 FNYEAQ come from the germline V gene. The CDR3 has 15 amino acids. Here the CDR3 reads CASSLGERLNTEAFF. As DNA, the CDR3 is TGTGCCAGCAGCTTAGGGGAGCGGCTGAACACTGAAGCTTTCTTT.

The chain has TRBV5-5 and TRBJ1-4; 7 positions agree with TRBD1. Germline lookup yields CDR1 SGHKS and CDR2 YYEKEE (reference sequence). This CDR3 region has 14 residues. Unmatched junction bases numbered 3, after V lost 3 bases and J lost 4 bases. The CDR3 DNA reads as TGTGCCAGCAGCTCGGGACAGCTTAATGAAAAACTGTTTTTT. Its translation is CASSSGQLNEKLFF.

In this sample, this clonotype turned up many times. The V call is TRBV5-1, the J call TRBJ2-7; 7 positions match TRBD1. V was clipped by 1 base and J by 2 bases; unmatched bases: 3. The CDR3 spans 14 residues. Germline V gives CDR1 SGHRS, CDR2 YFSETQ. DNA for the CDR3: TGCGCCAGCAGCTTGCGGACAGGCACCTACGAGCAGTACTTC. This gives the protein CASSLRTGTYEQYF.

This sequence joins TRBV12-3 or TRBV12-4 and TRBJ2-3; no firm D call. The CDR3 is 11 residues long. V lost 6 bases and J lost 4, with 5 bases in between. The CDR3 nucleotides read TGTGCCAGCAGCGGAGCAGATACGCAGTATTTT. Translated: CASSGADTQYF.

This rearrangement joins TRBV27 to TRBJ2-7; 7 nucleotides match TRBD2. V was clipped by 0 bases and J by 1 base; unmatched bases: 0. This CDR3 comprises 14 residues. CDR1 is MNHEY, CDR2 SMNVEV, per germline (reference sequence). The CDR3, as DNA: TGTGCCAGCAGTTTATCTAGCGGGTCCTACGAGCAGTACTTC. This codes for CASSLSSGSYEQYF.

This clonotype was recorded only once. The chain carries TRBV7-9 and TRBJ1-4, with 11 bases that match TRBD1. This CDR3 spans 17 amino acids. Germline assignment: CDR1 SEHNR and CDR2 FQNEAQ (reference sequence). J was trimmed by 0 bases and V by 5 bases; bases with no gene match: 5. The chain's CDR3 is CASSPGTGGATNEKLFF. DNA of the CDR3: TGTGCCAGCAGCCCAGGGACAGGGGGTGCAACTAATGAAAAACTGTTTTTT.

The rearrangement joins TRBV2 to TRBJ1-1; D gene uncertain. The CDR3 is 13 residues long. Germline V gives CDR1 SNHLY, CDR2 FYNNEI. V was clipped by 7 bases and J by 2 bases, with 11 bases between them. The CDR3 DNA follows: TGTGCCAGCACACCAGATCCAAACACTGAAGCTTTCTTT. Amino acid sequence: CASTPDPNTEAFF.

This clonotype appeared many times. The chain employs TRBV10-2 and TRBJ2-5; 12 nucleotides match TRBD2. Looked up from germline, CDR1 is WSHSY and CDR2 is SAAADI. This CDR3 contains 15 residues. Germline trimming cut 8 bases from V and 7 bases from J; bases unmatched to any gene: 11. Written as DNA, the CDR3 is TGCGCCAGCGGGAGAACTAGCGGGGGGTCAGGGACCCAGTACTTC. This gives the protein CASGRTSGGSGTQYF.

Many counts were recorded for this clonotype. The V call is TRBV4-1, the J call TRBJ2-7, with a tentative D call TRBD2 (5 bases). The germline V and J ends were trimmed by 2 bases and 7 bases, with 12 bases remaining between them. Per the germline V gene, CDR1 is MGHRA and CDR2 is YSYEKL. The CDR3 covers 13 residues. CDR3 nucleotides: TGCGCCAGCAGCCAACAACGGGGTAAAGAGCAGTACTTC. Translating gives CASSQQRGKEQYF.

This clonotype occurred many times. The rearrangement links TRBV12-3 or TRBV12-4 to TRBJ2-5, with 9 bases that match TRBD1. The length of the CDR3 is 14 residues. J gave up 5 bases and V 2 bases, and 3 bases lay outside the gene matches. The CDR3 is CASSLRTGGETQYF. The CDR3 nucleotides read TGTGCCAGCAGTTTACGTACAGGGGGCGAGACCCAGTACTTC.

This clonotype was seen ten or more times. The chain combines TRBV12-3 or TRBV12-4 with TRBJ1-1; the D is unclear. The CDR3 runs to 14 residues. Trimming took 1 base from V and 5 from J, leaving 11 bases between them. The CDR3 DNA sequence: TGTGCCAGCAGTTTAGGGGTCTCCTGGACTGAAGCTTTCTTT. It specifies CASSLGVSWTEAFF.

The rearrangement links TRBV5-1 to TRBJ2-2; 8 nucleotides agree with TRBD1. Germline assignment: CDR1 SGHRS and CDR2 YFSETQ. V shed 2 bases, J shed 3 bases, and the junction held 3 bases outside the gene matches. The CDR3 is 15 residues long. The DNA for the CDR3 is TGCGCCAGCAGCTTTTCAGGGGGCTACACCGGGGAGCTGTTTTTT. Its translation is CASSFSGGYTGELFF.

The table lists this clonotype with a few counts. J is TRBJ2-6 and V is TRBV7-6, with D tentatively TRBD1 (5 bases). From germline, CDR1 is SGHVS and CDR2 FNYEAQ. Deletions cut 2 bases from V and 2 bases from J, with 7 bases between. The CDR3 has 15 amino acids. The CDR3 sequence: CASSLIGAGANVLTF. As DNA, the CDR3 is TGTGCCAGCAGCTTAATAGGGGCTGGGGCCAACGTCCTGACTTTC.

This clonotype was observed a few times. The rearrangement joins TRBV14 to TRBJ1-4; the D is unclear. In germline, CDR1 is SGHDN, CDR2 FVKESK. CDR3 length: 17 residues. The V and J ends lost 3 bases and 0 bases respectively, with 14 bases between them. The CDR3 DNA is TGTGCCAGCAGCCAGACGGACGGGCCCGCAACTAATGAAAAACTGTTTTTT. As protein: CASSQTDGPATNEKLFF.

The chain joins TRBV20-1 to TRBJ2-5; TRBD2 is a possible D gene (5 bases). This CDR3 has 14 residues. V lost 0 bases, J lost 0 bases, and 8 bases lay in between. Germline-derived CDR1 and CDR2 are DFQATT and SNEGSKA (reference sequence). As DNA, the CDR3 is TGCAGTGCTAGAGATCCGGGATACCAAGAGACCCAGTACTTC. Amino acid sequence: CSARDPGYQETQYF.

In this sample, this clonotype turned up many times. V usage is TRBV18 and J usage is TRBJ2-7, with D perhaps TRBD1 (5 bases). Trimming cost V 2 bases and J 7 bases, with 15 bases left between them. The germline V gene encodes CDR1 KGHSH and CDR2 LQKENI. The CDR3 length is 14 residues. CDR3 sequence reads: CASSPSGQRLEQYF. CDR3 in DNA: TGTGCCAGCTCACCATCAGGGCAACGCCTAGAGCAGTACTTC.